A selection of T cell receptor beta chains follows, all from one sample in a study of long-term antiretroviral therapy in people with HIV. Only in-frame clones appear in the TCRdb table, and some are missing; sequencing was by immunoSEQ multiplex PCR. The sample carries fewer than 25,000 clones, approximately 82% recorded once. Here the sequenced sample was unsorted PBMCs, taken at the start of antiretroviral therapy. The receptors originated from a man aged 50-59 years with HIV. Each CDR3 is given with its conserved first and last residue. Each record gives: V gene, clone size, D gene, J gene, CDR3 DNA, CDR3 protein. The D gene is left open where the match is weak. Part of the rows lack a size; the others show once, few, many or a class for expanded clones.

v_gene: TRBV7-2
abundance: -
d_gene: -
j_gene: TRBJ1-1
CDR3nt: TGTGCCAGCAGCCCTAATGCTCAGGGTTCGGCTTTCTTT
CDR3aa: CASSPNAQGSAFF

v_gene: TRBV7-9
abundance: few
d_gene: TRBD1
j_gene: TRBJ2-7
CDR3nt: TGTGCCAGCAGCCCAAGGGACAGAAGCTCCTACGAGCAGTACTTC
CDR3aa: CASSPRDRSSYEQYF

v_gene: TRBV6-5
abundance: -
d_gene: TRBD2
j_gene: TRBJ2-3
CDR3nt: TGTGCCAGCAGTTACCGAGCGGGGGAAGATACGCAGTATTTT
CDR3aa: CASSYRAGEDTQYF

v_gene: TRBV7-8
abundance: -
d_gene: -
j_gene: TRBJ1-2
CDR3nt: TGTGCCAGCAGCGCGGACAGTTCTAACTATGGCTACACCTTC
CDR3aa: CASSADSSNYGYTF

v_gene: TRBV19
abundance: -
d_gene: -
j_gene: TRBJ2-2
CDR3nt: TGTGCCAGTAGTATAGGCATAGGGAGGGGGCTCACCGGGGAGCTGTTTTTT
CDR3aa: CASSIGIGRGLTGELFF

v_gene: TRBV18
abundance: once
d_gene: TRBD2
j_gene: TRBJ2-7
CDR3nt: TGTGCCAGCTCACAGGGACTAGCGGGAGACGCCTACGAGCAGTACTTC
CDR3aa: CASSQGLAGDAYEQYF

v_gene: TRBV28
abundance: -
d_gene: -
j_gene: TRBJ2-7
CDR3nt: TGTGCCAGCAGTCTCCCTATCTTCTACGAGCAGTACTTC
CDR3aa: CASSLPIFYEQYF

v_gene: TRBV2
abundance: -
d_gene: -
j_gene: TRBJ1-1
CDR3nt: TGTGCCAGCAGTGGGGCCGAGGCTGAAGCTTTCTTT
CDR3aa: CASSGAEAEAFF

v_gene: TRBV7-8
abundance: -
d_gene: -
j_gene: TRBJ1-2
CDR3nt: TGTGCCAGCAGCCCCCGGATCGGAGGGTTTACCTTTAACTATGGCTACACCTTC
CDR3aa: CASSPRIGGFTFNYGYTF

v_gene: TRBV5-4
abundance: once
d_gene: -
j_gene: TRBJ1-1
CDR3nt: TGTGCCAGCAGCCCCGGGAGACAGTCCTACACTGAAGCTTTCTTT
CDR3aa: CASSPGRQSYTEAFF

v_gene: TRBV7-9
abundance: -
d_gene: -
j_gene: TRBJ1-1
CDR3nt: TGTGCCAGCAGCCAACTAGGGGTAGGGTCTATCGGTGAAGCTTTCTTT
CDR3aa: CASSQLGVGSIGEAFF

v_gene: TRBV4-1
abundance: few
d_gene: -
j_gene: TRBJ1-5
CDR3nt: TGCGCCAGCAGCCAGGGGCAGGGTCGCAATCAGCCCCAGCATTTT
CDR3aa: CASSQGQGRNQPQHF

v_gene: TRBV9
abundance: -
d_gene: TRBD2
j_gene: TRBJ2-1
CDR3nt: TGTGCCAGCAGCCCGCGTTCAAGGGGGACTAGCGGAAGCTCCTACAATGAGCAGTTCTTC
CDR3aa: CASSPRSRGTSGSSYNEQFF

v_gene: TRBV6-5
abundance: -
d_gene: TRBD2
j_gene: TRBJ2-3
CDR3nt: TGTGCCAGCAGTTACTCGAGGACTAGCGGCACAGATACGCAGTATTTT
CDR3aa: CASSYSRTSGTDTQYF